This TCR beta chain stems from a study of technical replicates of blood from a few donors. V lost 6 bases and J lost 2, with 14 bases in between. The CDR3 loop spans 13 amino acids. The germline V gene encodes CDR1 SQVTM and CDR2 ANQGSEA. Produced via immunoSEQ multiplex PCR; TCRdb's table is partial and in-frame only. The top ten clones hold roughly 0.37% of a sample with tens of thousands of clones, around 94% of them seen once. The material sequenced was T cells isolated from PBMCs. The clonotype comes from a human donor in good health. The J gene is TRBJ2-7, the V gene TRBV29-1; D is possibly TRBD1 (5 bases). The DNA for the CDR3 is TGCAGCGTCGCACAGGTCCCTACCTACGAGCAGTACTTC. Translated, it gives CSVAQVPTYEQYF.